Shown below are 32 T cell receptor beta chains from a single sample sequenced in a study of blood T cell repertoires in COVID-19 (dated by TCRdb to about 2020). Library generation was performed with the immunoSEQ multiplex PCR assay. As stored in TCRdb, this immuneACCESS dataset retains in-frame rearrangements with V and J assigned. A fraction of the clones does not appear; measured against another copy, unresolved V genes explain less than half of the discrepancy, and the remainder lacks a known reason. Counted in this sample were fewer than 120,000 clones; 72% of them appeared once. In total, the top ten clones hold roughly 7.5% of the sample. The sample was peripheral blood. Source of these receptors: a woman aged 60-75 years with acute or convalescent COVID-19.

This rearrangement joins TRBV24-1 to TRBJ1-2; the match to TRBD1 covers 10 bases. The ends lost 3 bases at V and 2 bases at J; junction bases unmatched: 17. This CDR3 region has 20 residues. Germline CDR1 is KGHDR and CDR2 is SFDVKD. The CDR3 nucleotides read TGTGCCACCAGTGATCCAGAGCCGGGACAGGGGAGAGCACTAAACTATGGCTACACCTTC. It codes for CATSDPEPGQGRALNYGYTF.

V usage is TRBV9 and J usage is TRBJ2-2, with 7 bases matching TRBD2. J gave up 3 bases and V 0 bases, and 8 bases lay outside the gene matches. This CDR3 is 17 amino acids long. Germline CDR1 is SGDLS and CDR2 is YYNGEE. DNA of the CDR3: TGTGCCAGCAGCGTAGGGGAGGGTCAGTCGTACACCGGGGAGCTGTTTTTT. Amino acids: CASSVGEGQSYTGELFF. The variable domain in full, completed from reference TRBV9 and TRBJ2-2, reads DSGVTQTPKHLITATGQRVTLRCSPRSGDLSVYWYQQSLDQGLQFLIQYYNGEERAKGNILERFSAQQFPDLHSELNLSSLELGDSALYFCASSVGEGQSYTGELFFGEGSRLTVL.

This sequence joins TRBV5-4 and TRBJ2-3; possibly TRBD1 for D (6 bases). CDR1 and CDR2 from the germline V gene are SGHNT and YYREEE (reference sequence). V lost 0 bases to trimming and J lost 3 bases, with 11 bases between them. This CDR3 has 15 amino acids. Written as DNA, the CDR3 is TGTGCCAGCAGCTTGGATCGGACAGTTACAGATACGCAGTATTTT. Translating it yields CASSLDRTVTDTQYF. Full variable domain (rest looked up from reference TRBV5-4 and TRBJ2-3): ETGVTQSPTHLIKTRGQQVTLRCSSQSGHNTVSWYQQALGQGPQFIFQYYREEENGRGNFPPRFSGLQFPNYSSELNVNALELDDSALYLCASSLDRTVTDTQYFGPGTRLTVL.

V is TRBV5-1 and J is TRBJ1-6, with TRBD1 matching 11 bases. Losses at the gene ends were 4 bases for V and 5 bases for J; bases not matched to a gene: 8. Germline V gene data show CDR1 as SGHRS and CDR2 as YFSETQ. The CDR3 is 17 amino acids. CDR3 bases: TGCGCCAGCAGCCCCCGGGACAGGGGGAAAGATAATTCACCCCTCCACTTT. Its protein is CASSPRDRGKDNSPLHF.

CDR3 residues: CSSRTSGETGELFF. In nucleotides, the CDR3 is TGCAGCTCAAGGACTAGCGGGGAAACCGGGGAGCTGTTTTTT. The J gene is TRBJ2-2, the V gene TRBV29-1, with 12 positions matching TRBD2. Germline V gene data show CDR1 as SQVTM and CDR2 as ANQGSEA. With 8 bases clipped from V and 5 bases from J, the junction kept 6 bases outside the gene matches. The CDR3 totals 14 residues.

The chain couples TRBV19 to TRBJ2-4; 7 nucleotides line up with TRBD1. Trimming cost V 5 bases and J 0 bases; bases outside gene matches: 7. The CDR3 has 16 residues. From germline, CDR1 is LNHDA and CDR2 SQIVND (reference sequence). The CDR3: CASSVGGRLAKNIQYF. Here the CDR3 DNA reads TGTGCCAGTAGTGTAGGGGGCAGACTAGCCAAAAACATTCAGTACTTC.

This chain links TRBV4-1 with TRBJ1-5, with TRBD1 matching over 9 bases. This CDR3 contains 15 residues. CDR1 and CDR2 (germline): MGHRA, YSYEKL. After removal of 4 bases from V and 4 bases from J, the junction contained 5 bases not matched to a gene. CDR3 bases: TGCGCCAGCAGCCTTTCGGACAGGGGAAATCAGCCCCAGCATTTT. Translating gives CASSLSDRGNQPQHF.

Only a few counts were recorded for this clone. The V gene is TRBV30, the J gene TRBJ1-5; TRBD1 agrees at 7 bases. Trimming took 5 bases from V and 0 from J; bases not matched to a gene: 4. This CDR3 has 14 residues. Germline-derived CDR1 and CDR2 are GTSNPN and SVGIG (reference sequence). The CDR3 DNA reads as TGTGCCTGGGGGGGACAGACTAGCAATCAGCCCCAGCATTTT. Translating gives CAWGGQTSNQPQHF.

The chain links TRBV20-1 to TRBJ2-3; 7 positions match TRBD1. Germline CDR1 is DFQATT and CDR2 is SNEGSKA (reference sequence). The CDR3 is 11 amino acids. Trimming removed 6 bases from V and 5 bases from J; junction bases left unmatched: 2. The CDR3 here is CSAHRGDTQYF. DNA for the CDR3: TGCAGTGCGCACAGGGGAGATACGCAGTATTTT.

The chain carries TRBV5-1 and TRBJ1-4; 9 nucleotides match TRBD1. The length of the CDR3 is 15 residues. V lost 4 bases to trimming and J lost 4 bases; unmatched junction nucleotides: 5. Germline CDR1 reads SGHRS; CDR2 reads YFSETQ. The CDR3 region is CASSVTGGRNEKLFF. The DNA of the CDR3 is TGCGCCAGCAGCGTGACAGGGGGACGTAATGAAAAACTGTTTTTT.

The rearrangement links TRBV5-1 to TRBJ2-7, with 12 bases matching TRBD1. Germline lookup yields CDR1 SGHRS and CDR2 YFSETQ. With V trimmed by 1 base and J by 5 bases, 4 bases remained unmatched. The CDR3 spans 15 residues. The CDR3 loop reads CASSLSGTGGDEQYF. The DNA for the CDR3 is TGCGCCAGCAGCTTGTCTGGGACAGGGGGCGACGAGCAGTACTTC.

The rearrangement links TRBV29-1 to TRBJ2-3; 9 bases fit TRBD1. After removal of 5 bases from V and 3 bases from J, the junction contained 3 bases not matched to a gene. There are 13 residues in the CDR3. In germline, CDR1 is SQVTM, CDR2 ANQGSEA. The CDR3 nucleotides are TGCAGCGTTACGACAGGGGGTACAGATACGCAGTATTTT. The encoded protein is CSVTTGGTDTQYF.

This chain uses TRBV3-1 (or the pseudogene TRBV3-2) with TRBJ2-2; 9 positions match TRBD2. The CDR3 spans 16 residues. The J segment lost 1 base and the V segment lost 3 bases, leaving 3 bases of the junction unmatched. Germline assignment: CDR1 LGHDT and CDR2 YNNKEL (reference sequence). The CDR3: CASSQGLALNTGELFF. Here the CDR3 DNA reads TGTGCCAGCAGCCAGGGACTAGCACTGAACACCGGGGAGCTGTTTTTT.

CDR3 residues: CATSVRSTSTDTQYF. The CDR3, as DNA: TGTGCCACCAGTGTGAGGAGCACTAGCACAGATACGCAGTATTTT. The V call is TRBV24-1, the J call TRBJ2-3; D is undetermined. Germline V gene lookup returns CDR1 KGHDR and CDR2 SFDVKD. CDR3 size: 15 residues. The V and J ends lost 5 bases and 0 bases respectively, with 11 bases between them.

The chain has TRBV7-8 and TRBJ1-2, with D perhaps matching TRBD1 (5 bases). This CDR3 region has 22 residues. Germline V CDR1 and CDR2: SGHVS, FQNEAQ. Trimming took off 3 bases at V and 6 bases at J, with 38 bases between the two ends. CDR3 bases: TGTGCCAGCAGCTTTGATTCACCGGGAGCCGCTGGGACTTACATATTGGGTCATGGCTACACCTTC. Translating it yields CASSFDSPGAAGTYILGHGYTF.

The rearrangement links TRBV9 to TRBJ1-1; D might be TRBD1 (6 bases). Trimming left V 4 bases short and J 0 bases short, with 16 bases between. From germline, CDR1 is SGDLS and CDR2 YYNGEE. The CDR3 contains 16 residues. This chain's CDR3 is CASSPRGALMNTEAFF. Written as DNA, the CDR3 is TGTGCCAGCAGCCCCCGGGGGGCCTTAATGAACACTGAAGCTTTCTTT.

V gene TRBV7-3 combines with J gene TRBJ1-6, with D tentatively TRBD1 (5 bases). Trimming removed 2 bases at V and 9 bases at J, with 11 bases between. Per germline, CDR1 SGHTA and CDR2 FQGTGA. The CDR3 runs 14 residues. The CDR3 loop is CASSLGQGGSPLHF. The CDR3 DNA reads as TGTGCCAGCAGCTTAGGGCAGGGAGGTTCACCCCTCCACTTT.

The chain joins TRBV25-1 to TRBJ2-5; 8 nucleotides match TRBD2. V lost 5 bases, J lost 1 base, and 6 bases stayed unmatched. The CDR3 runs to 15 residues. Germline V lookup: CDR1 MGHDK, CDR2 SYGVNS. For the CDR3, the DNA is TGTGCCAGCAGTTTAGGACTAGCCTCCCAAGAGACCCAGTACTTC. Amino acids: CASSLGLASQETQYF.

The rearrangement uses TRBV27 and TRBJ2-6; tentatively, D is TRBD1 (5 bases). This CDR3 is 18 amino acids long. Germline V gene sequence: CDR1 MNHEY, CDR2 SMNVEV (reference sequence). The V and J ends lost 3 bases and 0 bases respectively, with 15 bases between them. The CDR3 sequence is CASSFKQGRFSGANVLTF. The CDR3 DNA reads as TGTGCCAGCAGTTTTAAGCAGGGCAGATTCTCTGGGGCCAACGTCCTGACTTTC.

V and J are TRBV7-8 and TRBJ1-5, with 10 bases aligning to TRBD1. This CDR3 has 15 residues. The germline V gene has CDR1 SGHVS and CDR2 FQNEAQ. V lost 6 bases, J lost 6 bases, and 8 bases stayed unmatched. The CDR3 spells CASSLLTGGGQPQHF. In DNA, the CDR3 is TGTGCCAGCAGTCTACTGACAGGGGGCGGTCAGCCCCAGCATTTT. The complete variable domain, with remaining parts taken from reference TRBV7-8 and TRBJ1-5, reads GAGVSQSPRYKVAKRGQDVALRCDPISGHVSLFWYQQALGQGPEFLTYFQNEAQLDKSGLPSDRFFAERPEGSVSTLKIQRTQQEDSAVYLCASSLLTGGGQPQHFGDGTRLSIL.

In its sample, this clone was seen a few times. The chain carries TRBV5-4 and TRBJ2-3; 12 bases agree with TRBD2. This CDR3 comprises 16 residues. V shed 1 base and J 7 bases; nucleotides not matched to a gene: 7. Germline loops: CDR1 SGHNT, CDR2 YYREEE (reference sequence). CDR3 coding DNA: TGTGCCAGCAGCTTGCCCACTAGCGGGGGGCCAAATACGCAGTATTTT. It is translated as CASSLPTSGGPNTQYF.

This clone was seen a few times. V gene TRBV5-1 combines with J gene TRBJ2-3; the match to TRBD2 covers 8 bases. The CDR3 runs 14 residues. Looked up from germline, CDR1 is SGHRS and CDR2 is YFSETQ. The J segment lost 6 bases and the V segment lost 0 bases, leaving 3 bases of the junction unmatched. In nucleotides, the CDR3 is TGCGCCAGCAGCTTGGGTTCTAGCGGGGATACGCAGTATTTT. Its translation is CASSLGSSGDTQYF. Together with reference TRBV5-1 and TRBJ2-3, the CDR3 gives the full variable domain: KAGVTQTPRYLIKTRGQQVTLSCSPISGHRSVSWYQQTPGQGLQFLFEYFSETQRNKGNFPGRFSGRQFSNSRSEMNVSTLELGDSALYLCASSLGSSGDTQYFGPGTRLTVL.

There are a few counts of this clone. The chain has TRBV6-2 or TRBV6-3 and TRBJ1-1; unclear D gene. The CDR3 loop spans 15 amino acids. The germline V gene has CDR1 MNHEY and CDR2 SVGEGT. The germline V and J ends were trimmed by 2 bases and 1 base, with 11 bases remaining between them. The CDR3 region is CASSYLTEWNTEAFF. The CDR3 nucleotides read TGTGCCAGCAGTTACCTGACGGAGTGGAACACTGAAGCTTTCTTT.

The chain combines TRBV10-1 with TRBJ2-5, with D possibly being TRBD1 (6 bases). V lost 0 bases to trimming and J lost 2 bases, with 19 bases between them. CDR3 size: 18 residues. Germline V lookup: CDR1 WNHNN, CDR2 SYGVQD (reference sequence). CDR3 residues: CASSESPDSIGCQETQYF. The CDR3 region has the DNA TGCGCCAGCAGTGAGTCCCCGGACAGCATTGGGTGTCAAGAGACCCAGTACTTC.

This clone appeared a single time. This rearrangement joins TRBV19 to TRBJ2-7; no reliable D call. CDR3 length: 14 residues. Germline loops: CDR1 LNHDA, CDR2 SQIVND (reference sequence). V was clipped by 5 bases and J by 1 base, with 12 bases between them. In nucleotides, the CDR3 is TGTGCCAGTAGTCCACAGATTTTATCCTACGAGCAGTACTTC. Residues: CASSPQILSYEQYF. Combining the CDR3 with reference TRBV19 and TRBJ2-7 gives the whole variable domain DGGITQSPKYLFRKEGQNVTLSCEQNLNHDAMYWYRQDPGQGLRLIYYSQIVNDFQKGDIAEGYSVSREKKESFPLTVTSAQKNPTAFYLCASSPQILSYEQYFGPGTRLTVT.

There are a few counts of this clone. This chain uses TRBV5-1 with TRBJ2-1; TRBD2 is a possible D gene (5 bases). Trimming took off 2 bases at V and 6 bases at J, with 12 bases between the two ends. Germline CDR1 SGHRS, CDR2 YFSETQ. This CDR3 region has 14 residues. CDR3 sequence reads: CASSFGEFTNEQFF. Here the CDR3 DNA reads TGCGCCAGCAGCTTCGGGGAGTTCACCAATGAGCAGTTCTTC.

This clone appeared a few times. The chain has TRBV27 and TRBJ1-5; the match to TRBD1 covers 7 bases. This CDR3 is built from 15 residues. V lost 3 bases to trimming and J lost 4 bases; unmatched junction nucleotides: 6. Per the germline V gene, CDR1 is MNHEY and CDR2 is SMNVEV (reference sequence). This chain's CDR3 is CASSLEGAGNQPQHF. DNA of the CDR3: TGTGCCAGCAGTTTGGAGGGGGCGGGTAATCAGCCCCAGCATTTT.

Comment on this clone: Mismatch with germline at one junction end may stem from a read error. The chain couples TRBV4-2 to TRBJ2-2, with a tentative D call TRBD1 (6 bases). Germline loops: CDR1 LGHNA, CDR2 YNFKEQ. CDR3 length equals 17 residues. Here the CDR3 DNA reads TGTGCCAGCAGTCAAGATAATCCCAGGGGACGTTCCGGGGAGCTGTTTTTT. It codes for CASSQDNPRGRSGELFF.

The rearrangement links TRBV4-3 to TRBJ1-2, with 9 bases lining up with TRBD1. J gave up 4 bases and V 0 bases, and 9 bases lay outside the gene matches. Germline V lookup: CDR1 LGHNA, CDR2 YSLEER. The CDR3 loop spans 17 amino acids. CDR3 DNA sequence: TGCGCCAGCAGCCAAGATTTACAGGGACAGGGTCGCTATGGCTACACCTTC. As protein: CASSQDLQGQGRYGYTF.

The table lists this clone with many counts. V and J are TRBV19 and TRBJ2-2; 8 nucleotides match TRBD1. This CDR3 has 17 amino acids. CDR1 and CDR2 from the germline V gene are LNHDA and SQIVND (reference sequence). V was clipped by 1 base and J by 5 bases; unmatched bases: 9. CDR3 nucleotide sequence: TGTGCCAGTAGTATAGGCCCAGGGGGCGTGGGGACCGGGGAGCTGTTTTTT. Translating it yields CASSIGPGGVGTGELFF. Full variable domain (missing parts from reference TRBV19 and TRBJ2-2): DGGITQSPKYLFRKEGQNVTLSCEQNLNHDAMYWYRQDPGQGLRLIYYSQIVNDFQKGDIAEGYSVSREKKESFPLTVTSAQKNPTAFYLCASSIGPGGVGTGELFFGEGSRLTVL.

This chain links TRBV2 with TRBJ2-7; D is ambiguous. Trimming left V 7 bases short and J 1 base short, with 11 bases between. The CDR3 sequence is 13 residues long. Germline V gives CDR1 SNHLY, CDR2 FYNNEI. The DNA for the CDR3 is TGTGCCAGCACCAGGCGACCGTCCTACGAGCAGTACTTC. Amino acid sequence: CASTRRPSYEQYF.

J is TRBJ1-2 and V is TRBV5-1; 7 nucleotides agree with TRBD1. V shed 0 bases and J 4 bases; nucleotides not matched to a gene: 6. The CDR3 has 15 amino acids. The germline V gene encodes CDR1 SGHRS and CDR2 YFSETQ. The CDR3 region has the DNA TGCGCCAGCAGCTTGGAGGGGGCTTCAAGCTATGGCTACACCTTC. Protein: CASSLEGASSYGYTF.